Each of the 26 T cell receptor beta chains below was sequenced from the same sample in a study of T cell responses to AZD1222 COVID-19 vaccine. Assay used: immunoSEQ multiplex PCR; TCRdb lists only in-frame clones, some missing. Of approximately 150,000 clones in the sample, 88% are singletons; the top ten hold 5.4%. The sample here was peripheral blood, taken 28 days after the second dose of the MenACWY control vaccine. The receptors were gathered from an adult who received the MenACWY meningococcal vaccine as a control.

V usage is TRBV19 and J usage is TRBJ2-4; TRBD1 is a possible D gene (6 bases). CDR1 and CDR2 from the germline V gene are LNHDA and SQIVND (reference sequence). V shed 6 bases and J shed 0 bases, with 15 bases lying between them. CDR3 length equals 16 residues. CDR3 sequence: CASSTRGLSAKNIQYF. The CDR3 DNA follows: TGTGCCAGTAGCACCAGGGGTTTATCAGCCAAAAACATTCAGTACTTC. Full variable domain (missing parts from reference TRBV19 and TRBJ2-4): DGGITQSPKYLFRKEGQNVTLSCEQNLNHDAMYWYRQDPGQGLRLIYYSQIVNDFQKGDIAEGYSVSREKKESFPLTVTSAQKNPTAFYLCASSTRGLSAKNIQYFGAGTRLSVL.

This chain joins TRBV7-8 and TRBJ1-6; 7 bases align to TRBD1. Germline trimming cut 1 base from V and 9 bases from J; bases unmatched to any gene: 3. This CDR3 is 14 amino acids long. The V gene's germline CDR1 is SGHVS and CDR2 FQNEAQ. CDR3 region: CASSLGQGSSPLHF. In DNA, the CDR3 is TGTGCCAGCAGCTTAGGACAGGGTAGTTCACCCCTCCACTTT. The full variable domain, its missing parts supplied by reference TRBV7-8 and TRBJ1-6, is GAGVSQSPRYKVAKRGQDVALRCDPISGHVSLFWYQQALGQGPEFLTYFQNEAQLDKSGLPSDRFFAERPEGSVSTLKIQRTQQEDSAVYLCASSLGQGSSPLHFGNGTRLTVT.

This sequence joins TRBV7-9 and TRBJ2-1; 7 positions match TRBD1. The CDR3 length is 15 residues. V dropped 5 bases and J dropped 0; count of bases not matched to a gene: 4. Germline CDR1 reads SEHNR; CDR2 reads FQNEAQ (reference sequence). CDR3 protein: CASSQTGNSYNEQFF. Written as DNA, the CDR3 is TGTGCCAGCAGCCAGACAGGGAACTCCTACAATGAGCAGTTCTTC.

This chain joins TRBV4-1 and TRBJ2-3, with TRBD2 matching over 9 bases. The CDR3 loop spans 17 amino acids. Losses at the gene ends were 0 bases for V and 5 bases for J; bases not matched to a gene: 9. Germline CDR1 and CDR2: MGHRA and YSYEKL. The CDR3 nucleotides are TGCGCCAGCAGCCAAGATAAGGTAGCGGGAGTCATAGATACGCAGTATTTT. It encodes CASSQDKVAGVIDTQYF.

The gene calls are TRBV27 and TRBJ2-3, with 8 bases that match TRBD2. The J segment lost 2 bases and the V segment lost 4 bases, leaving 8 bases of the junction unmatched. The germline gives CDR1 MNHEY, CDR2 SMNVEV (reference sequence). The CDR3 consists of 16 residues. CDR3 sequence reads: CASSSVGTSPTDTQYF. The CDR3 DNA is TGTGCCAGCAGTTCGGTAGGGACTAGTCCCACAGATACGCAGTATTTT.

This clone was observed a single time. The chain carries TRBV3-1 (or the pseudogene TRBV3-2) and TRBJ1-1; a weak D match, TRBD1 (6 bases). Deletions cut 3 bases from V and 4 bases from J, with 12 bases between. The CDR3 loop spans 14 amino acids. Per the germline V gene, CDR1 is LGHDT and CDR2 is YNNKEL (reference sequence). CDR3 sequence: CASSHRGGFTEAFF. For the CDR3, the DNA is TGTGCCAGCAGCCATAGGGGGGGGTTCACTGAAGCTTTCTTT.

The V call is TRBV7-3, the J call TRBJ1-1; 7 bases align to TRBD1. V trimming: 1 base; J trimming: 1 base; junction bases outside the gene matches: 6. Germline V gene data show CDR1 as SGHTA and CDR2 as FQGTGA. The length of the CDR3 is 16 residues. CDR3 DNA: TGTGCCAGCAGCTTAATGGCCCAGGGGGGGAACACTGAAGCTTTCTTT. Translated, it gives CASSLMAQGGNTEAFF.

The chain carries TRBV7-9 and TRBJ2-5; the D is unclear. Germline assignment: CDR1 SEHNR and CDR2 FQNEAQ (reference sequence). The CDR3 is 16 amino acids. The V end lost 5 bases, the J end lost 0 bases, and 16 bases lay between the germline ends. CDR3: CASSQRGGSYQETQYF. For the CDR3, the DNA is TGTGCCAGCAGCCAGCGAGGTGGCAGTTACCAAGAGACCCAGTACTTC.

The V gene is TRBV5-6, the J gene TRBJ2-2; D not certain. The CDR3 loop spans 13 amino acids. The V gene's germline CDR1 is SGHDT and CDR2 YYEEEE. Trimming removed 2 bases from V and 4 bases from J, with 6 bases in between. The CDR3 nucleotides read TGTGCCAGCAGCTTTCGGATCACCGGGGAGCTGTTTTTT. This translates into CASSFRITGELFF. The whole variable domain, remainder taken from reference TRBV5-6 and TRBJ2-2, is DAGVTQSPTHLIKTRGQQVTLRCSPKSGHDTVSWYQQALGQGPQFIFQYYEEEERQRGNFPDRFSGHQFPNYSSELNVNALLLGDSALYLCASSFRITGELFFGEGSRLTVL.

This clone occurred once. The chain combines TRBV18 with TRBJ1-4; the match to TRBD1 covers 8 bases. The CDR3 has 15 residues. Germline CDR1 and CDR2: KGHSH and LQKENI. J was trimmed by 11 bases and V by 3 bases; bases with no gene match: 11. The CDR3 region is CASSPIKQGASKLFF. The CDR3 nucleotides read TGTGCCAGCTCACCCATAAAGCAGGGGGCCAGCAAACTGTTTTTT.

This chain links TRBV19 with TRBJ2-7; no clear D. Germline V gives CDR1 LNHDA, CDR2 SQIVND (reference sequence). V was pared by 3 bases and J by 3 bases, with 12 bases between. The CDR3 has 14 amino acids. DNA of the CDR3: TGTGCCAGTAGTATTAAGACGGGTCACTACGAGCAGTACTTC. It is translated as CASSIKTGHYEQYF.

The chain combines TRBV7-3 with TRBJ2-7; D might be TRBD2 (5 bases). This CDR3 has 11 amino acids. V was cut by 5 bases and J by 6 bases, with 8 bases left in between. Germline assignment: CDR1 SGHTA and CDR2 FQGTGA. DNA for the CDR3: TGTGCCAGCAGCGACGGAGGCGAGCAGTACTTC. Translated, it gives CASSDGGEQYF.

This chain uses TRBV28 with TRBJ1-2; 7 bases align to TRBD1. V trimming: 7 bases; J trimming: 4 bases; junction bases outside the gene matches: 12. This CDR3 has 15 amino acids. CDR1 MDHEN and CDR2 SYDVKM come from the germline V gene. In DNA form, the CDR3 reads TGTGCCAGCACTACTACCTCGGGACAGACCTATGGCTACACCTTC. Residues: CASTTTSGQTYGYTF.

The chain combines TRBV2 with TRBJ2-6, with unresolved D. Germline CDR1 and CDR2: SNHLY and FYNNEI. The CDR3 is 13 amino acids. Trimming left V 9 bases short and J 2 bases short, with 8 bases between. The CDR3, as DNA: TGTGCCAGGGGATCGGCTGGGGCCAACGTCCTGACTTTC. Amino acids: CARGSAGANVLTF.

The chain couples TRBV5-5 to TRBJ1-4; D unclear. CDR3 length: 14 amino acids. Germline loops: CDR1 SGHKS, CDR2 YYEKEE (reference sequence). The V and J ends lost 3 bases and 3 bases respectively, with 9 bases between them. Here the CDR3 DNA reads TGTGCCAGCAGCTCCCAAGTGGCTAATGAAAAACTGTTTTTT. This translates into CASSSQVANEKLFF.

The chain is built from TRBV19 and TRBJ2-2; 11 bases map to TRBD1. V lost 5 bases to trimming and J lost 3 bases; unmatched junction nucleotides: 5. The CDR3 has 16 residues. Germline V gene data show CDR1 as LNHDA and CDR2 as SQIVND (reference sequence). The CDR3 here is CASSLRTGGDTGELFF. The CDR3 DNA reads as TGTGCCAGTAGTCTCCGGACAGGGGGCGACACCGGGGAGCTGTTTTTT.

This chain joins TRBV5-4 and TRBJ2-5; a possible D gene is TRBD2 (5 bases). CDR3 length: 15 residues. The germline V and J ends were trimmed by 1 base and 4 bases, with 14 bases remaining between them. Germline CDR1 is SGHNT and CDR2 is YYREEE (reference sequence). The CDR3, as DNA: TGTGCCAGCAGCTTGTCGGCTAGCCCACGAGAGACCCAGTACTTC. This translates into CASSLSASPRETQYF. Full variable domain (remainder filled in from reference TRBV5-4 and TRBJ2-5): ETGVTQSPTHLIKTRGQQVTLRCSSQSGHNTVSWYQQALGQGPQFIFQYYREEENGRGNFPPRFSGLQFPNYSSELNVNALELDDSALYLCASSLSASPRETQYFGPGTRLLVL.

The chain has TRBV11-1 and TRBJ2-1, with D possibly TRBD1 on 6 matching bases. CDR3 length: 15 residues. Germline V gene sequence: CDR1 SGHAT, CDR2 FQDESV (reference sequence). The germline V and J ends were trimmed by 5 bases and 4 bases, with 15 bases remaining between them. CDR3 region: CASSLGQQGYNEQFF. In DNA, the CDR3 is TGTGCCAGCAGCCTAGGACAGCAGGGGTACAATGAGCAGTTCTTC.

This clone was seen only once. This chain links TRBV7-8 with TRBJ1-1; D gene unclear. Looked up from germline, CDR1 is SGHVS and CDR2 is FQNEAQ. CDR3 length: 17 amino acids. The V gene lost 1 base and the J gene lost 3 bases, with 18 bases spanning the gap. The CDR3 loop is CASSLGIPGYIHTEAFF. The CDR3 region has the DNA TGTGCCAGCAGCTTAGGAATCCCTGGGTATATTCACACTGAAGCTTTCTTT.

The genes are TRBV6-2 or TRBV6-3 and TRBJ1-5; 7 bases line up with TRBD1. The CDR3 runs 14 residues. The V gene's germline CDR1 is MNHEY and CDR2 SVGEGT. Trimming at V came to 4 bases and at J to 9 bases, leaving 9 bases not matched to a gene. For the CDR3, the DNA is TGTGCCAGCAGTTCCGGACAGGCGGGTCGGCCCCAGCATTTT. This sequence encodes CASSSGQAGRPQHF.

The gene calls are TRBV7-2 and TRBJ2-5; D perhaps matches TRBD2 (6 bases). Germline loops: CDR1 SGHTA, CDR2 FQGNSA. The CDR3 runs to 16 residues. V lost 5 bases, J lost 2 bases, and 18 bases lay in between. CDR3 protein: CASSLRDFGFQETQYF. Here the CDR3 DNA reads TGTGCCAGCAGCCTCCGGGACTTTGGCTTTCAAGAGACCCAGTACTTC.

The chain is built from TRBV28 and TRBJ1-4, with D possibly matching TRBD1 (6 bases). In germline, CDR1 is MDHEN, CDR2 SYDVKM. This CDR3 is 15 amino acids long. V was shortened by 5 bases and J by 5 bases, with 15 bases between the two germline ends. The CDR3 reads CASSTPGTPNEKLFF. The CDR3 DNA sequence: TGTGCCAGCAGTACCCCCGGGACACCGAATGAAAAACTGTTTTTT.

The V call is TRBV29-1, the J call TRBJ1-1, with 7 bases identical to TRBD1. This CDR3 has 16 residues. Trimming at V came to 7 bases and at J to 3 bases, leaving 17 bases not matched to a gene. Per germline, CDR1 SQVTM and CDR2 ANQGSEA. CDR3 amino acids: CSDLHTSDRRYTEAFF. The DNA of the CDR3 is TGCAGCGACCTGCATACCTCGGACAGGCGGTACACTGAAGCTTTCTTT.

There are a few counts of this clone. CDR3 loop: CSVVEEFGKLFF. The DNA for the CDR3 is TGCAGCGTTGTCGAAGAGTTCGGTAAACTGTTTTTT. V and J are TRBV29-1 and TRBJ1-4; D not resolved. This CDR3 has 12 amino acids. The ends were cut back, 4 bases at V and 11 bases at J, with 14 bases in the middle. Germline loops: CDR1 SQVTM, CDR2 ANQGSEA.

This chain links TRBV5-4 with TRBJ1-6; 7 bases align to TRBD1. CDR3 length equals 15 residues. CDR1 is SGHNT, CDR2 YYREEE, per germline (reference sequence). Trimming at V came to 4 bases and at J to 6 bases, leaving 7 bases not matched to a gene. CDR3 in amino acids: CASSRGGQGNSPLHF. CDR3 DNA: TGTGCCAGCAGCCGAGGGGGCCAGGGTAATTCACCCCTCCACTTT. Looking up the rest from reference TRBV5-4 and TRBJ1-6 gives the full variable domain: ETGVTQSPTHLIKTRGQQVTLRCSSQSGHNTVSWYQQALGQGPQFIFQYYREEENGRGNFPPRFSGLQFPNYSSELNVNALELDDSALYLCASSRGGQGNSPLHFGNGTRLTVT.

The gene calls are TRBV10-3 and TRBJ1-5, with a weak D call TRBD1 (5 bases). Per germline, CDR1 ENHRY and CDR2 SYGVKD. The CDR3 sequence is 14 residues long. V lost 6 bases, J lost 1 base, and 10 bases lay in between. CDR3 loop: CAISPGGSNQPQHF. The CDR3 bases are TGTGCCATCAGCCCCGGGGGGAGCAATCAGCCCCAGCATTTT.